A selection of T cell receptor beta chains follows, all from one sample in a study of blood T cell repertoires in COVID-19. The data were produced by immunoSEQ multiplex PCR, yet TCRdb's version contains in-frame clones alone and is incomplete. The sample lists roughly 150,000 clones; more than 80% were seen once. Material for sequencing was peripheral blood. The receptors here all came from a woman older than 75 with acute or convalescent COVID-19. Each CDR3 is given with its conserved first and last residue. Each record gives: clone size, V gene, D gene, J gene, CDR3 DNA, CDR3 protein. A D gene is named only where the DNA matches it firmly. Size tells how often a clone was seen (once, few, many) or the class of an expanded clone, and some rows leave it out.

.	TRBV7-2	TRBD1	TRBJ1-1	TGTGCCAGCAGCTTAGTTCCCACAGGGGGCGCGTCTGCTTTCTTT	CASSLVPTGGASAFF
.	TRBV19	.	TRBJ2-1	TGTGCCACCCAAAGGAGCGGGTTAGGATACAATGAGCAGTTCTTC	CATQRSGLGYNEQFF
.	TRBV19	.	TRBJ1-2	TGTGCCAGTAGGGGGGGGCGTGGATATGGCTACACCTTC	CASRGGRGYGYTF
.	TRBV29-1	TRBD1	TRBJ2-3	TGCAGCGTTGGGGCAGGGGGCTCGGGGAGGGATACGCAGTATTTT	CSVGAGGSGRDTQYF
.	TRBV15	TRBD1	TRBJ1-4	TGTGCCACCAGGGAGGGACAGATTAATGAAAAACTGTTTTTT	CATREGQINEKLFF
.	TRBV23-1	TRBD1	TRBJ1-2	TGCGCCAGCAGTCAACGTCCTCTCGGACAGGGGCCCTTTGAGAACTATGGCTACACCTTC	CASSQRPLGQGPFENYGYTF
.	TRBV5-4	TRBD2	TRBJ2-1	TGTGCCAGCACCCCGACTAGCGGGGGGGGTTGGGAGCAGTTCTTC	CASTPTSGGGWEQFF
once	TRBV18	.	TRBJ2-3	TGTGCCAGCTCACGTCTCCAGGGAAGCACAGATACGCAGTATTTT	CASSRLQGSTDTQYF
.	TRBV12-3/TRBV12-4	.	TRBJ1-2	TGTGCCAGCAACCCCCGGGAAGGGCATGGCTACACCTTC	CASNPREGHGYTF
.	TRBV20-1	.	TRBJ2-7	TGCAGTGCTCGACAGGAACTCGAGCAGTACTTC	CSARQELEQYF
.	TRBV19	.	TRBJ1-1	TGTGCCAGTAGTGCACACAGGGATCGGAACACTGAAGCTTTCTTT	CASSAHRDRNTEAFF